The TCR beta chain under discussion was sequenced for a study of graft-versus-host responses after intestinal transplantation listed by TCRdb under 2021. Looking at the study overall: Multivisceral, liver-intestinal, or isolated intestinal transplants were received by the recipients. Alloreactive clones were identified by sequencing pre-transplant mixed lymphocyte reaction products and comparing them with unstimulated pre-transplant donor and recipient T cells. Anti-thymocyte globulin induction was given to all recipients, followed by maintenance tacrolimus and steroids for two to three years. The cohort enrolled some 23 intestinal transplant recipients including one retransplant, and a few patients lacking pretransplant specimens were excluded. Rather than going through the commercial service, samples from a few later patients were sequenced in-house on an Illumina MiSeq and processed with MiXCR. After intestinal transplantation, graft-versus-host and host-versus-graft alloreactive T cell clones in the graft, circulation and bone marrow were tracked using bulk TCR-beta CDR3 sequencing. Donor T cell macrochimerism was defined as a peak of at least 4% donor T cells among recipient peripheral blood mononuclear cells.

In regard to this clone: Its binding antigen is unknown. Base qualities are not provided; no much larger clone lies one nucleotide away.

Broad study findings and their caveats: Patients with donor T cell macrochimerism had high GvH to HvG T cell clonal ratios in their allografts. GvH clones were detected in recipient bone marrow, and some appeared earlier in ileal mucosa or blood, consistent with an intestinal mucosal origin. Early after transplant, declines in HvG clones were associated with peak levels of circulating GvH clones. The conclusions were limited by the relatively low number and heterogeneity of the intestinal transplant patients.

The CDR3 has 15 amino acids, counting the end cysteine and phenylalanine. Only the CDR3 part of the read is kept: 45 bases, read in frame from the first base. A distance of 18 bases separates the germline ends of V and J, which lose 5 bases and 4 bases respectively. Per the germline V gene, SNHLY is the CDR1 and FYNNEI is the CDR2. Preparation of the library involved the immunoSEQ multiplex PCR assay. For most patients, genomic DNA was isolated with the Qiagen DNeasy Blood and Tissue Kit and shipped frozen to Adaptive Biotechnologies for TCR sequencing. For most patients, high-throughput TCR-beta CDR3 sequencing of genomic DNA was performed by Adaptive Biotechnologies. Turning to the authors' computational methods: Adaptive's ImmunoSEQ software was the source of the TCR sequencing data for roughly 19 patients, while a few other patients were processed with MiXCR and VDJtools. To correct CD4 versus CD8 sorting errors, sequences present in both subsets at a frequency ratio below 5:1 were removed. CDR3 nucleotide sequences shared by donor and recipient were removed because the origin of these sequences could not be assigned. To be classed as alloreactive, a clone needed at least 2-fold expansion over unstimulated cells and a minimum CFSE-low frequency of 0.002% (template counts) or 0.001% (read counts). Mappable clones were those detected in sequenced pre-transplant spleen, lymph node, or MLR CFSE-low populations of the donor or recipient. The cumulative frequency of alloreactive clones was calculated as a percentage of all sequences, weighted by copy number. TCRdb took over this immuneACCESS table, retaining in-frame rearrangements with V and J assigned. Such tables are incomplete; in checked studies, under half of the missing clones stem from an unresolved V gene, and the remainder is unexplained. That table furnishes V, J and clone size, whereas the DNA furnished D and trimming. In this sample the table shows approximately 90,000 clones, about four fifths of which occur a single time. The biggest ten clones account for roughly 0.8% of the sample.

The sample's time point label, decoded: cells obtained before transplantation from donor or recipient. CD3+CD4+ and CD3+CD8+ populations were FACS-sorted from unstimulated pre-transplant donor and recipient cells taken from spleen or lymph nodes. This sample comprised unstimulated CD4+ T cells sorted from spleen or lymph node cells, obtained before intestinal transplant. This TCR derives from a human donor who received an intestinal transplant. The rearrangement joined TRBV2 to TRBJ2-7, with no reliable assignment of the D segment. The CDR3: CASSPGWAVPYEQYF. The sequenced DNA: TGTGCCAGCAGTCCCGGCTGGGCCGTCCCGTACGAGCAGTACTTC.